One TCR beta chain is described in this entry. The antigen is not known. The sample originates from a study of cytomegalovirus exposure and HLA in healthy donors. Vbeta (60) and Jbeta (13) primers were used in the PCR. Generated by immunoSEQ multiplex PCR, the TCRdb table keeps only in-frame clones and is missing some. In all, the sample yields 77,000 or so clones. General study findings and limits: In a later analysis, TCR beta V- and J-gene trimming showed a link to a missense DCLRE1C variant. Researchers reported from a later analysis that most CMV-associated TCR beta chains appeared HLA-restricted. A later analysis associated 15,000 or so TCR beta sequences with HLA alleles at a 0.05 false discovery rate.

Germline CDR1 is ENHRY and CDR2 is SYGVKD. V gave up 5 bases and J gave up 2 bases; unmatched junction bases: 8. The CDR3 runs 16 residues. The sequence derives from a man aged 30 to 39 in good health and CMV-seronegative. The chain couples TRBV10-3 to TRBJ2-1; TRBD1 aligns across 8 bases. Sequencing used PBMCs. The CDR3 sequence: CAISNKDRATYNEQFF. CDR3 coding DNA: TGTGCCATCAGTAACAAGGACAGGGCGACCTACAATGAGCAGTTCTTC.